This T cell receptor beta chain emerged from a study of beta chain features in type 1 diabetes (dated by TCRdb to the late 2010s). For the wider study: Mean age, gender distribution, total cell number and subset yield did not differ between patients and healthy donors. A total of some 110 million sorted cells were examined across all samples, and the number of cells per subset was strongly correlated with RNA yield. In the study, TCRB repertoires of sorted circulating CD4+ T cell subsets from recently diagnosed type 1 diabetes patients were compared with those of matched healthy donors. Naive and central memory subsets were obtained from all 30 or so donors, but regulatory and stem cell-like memory subsets were isolated from only 8 patients and roughly eight healthy donors. Overall study outcomes, separate from this receptor: Because cDNA was sequenced instead of genomic DNA, highly expressing activated cells could be over-represented, though the groups showed no difference in activation or CD3 levels. At VDJ recombination sites, patients with type 1 diabetes made fewer insertions and deleted more nucleotides, a pattern implying thymic rearrangement abnormalities. HLA sub-analyses involved small numbers of individuals, so any influence of HLA type on TCRB rearrangement remained unresolved. In all four CD4+ subsets, TCRB CDR3 length was moderately but significantly shorter in type 1 diabetes patients. Naive, central memory and regulatory TCRB repertoires appeared to be more alike among patients than among healthy donors. PCR may preferentially amplify shorter templates, but because patient and control samples were amplified and corrected together, any resulting skew would affect both groups equally.

This clone was seen once. Its antigen target is currently unknown. It has no much larger one-base neighbor in the sample; base qualities were not kept. Other nucleotide sequences from this sample produce the same CDR3. Including the terminal cysteine and phenylalanine, the CDR3 comprises 14 residues. Here the CDR3 DNA is all that survives: 42 bases in frame from base 1. V is reduced by 0 bases and J by 0 bases, leaving a spacing of 4 bases between them. CDR1 SGDLS and CDR2 YYNGEE are derived from the germline V gene. A single peripheral blood draw of around 0.11 L on average was collected from each donor into heparinised tubes. A BD FACSAria II was used to sort naive, central memory, regulatory and stem cell-like memory CD4+ T cells with a panel that included CD45RO, CCR7, CD25, CD127, CD95 and CD27. A purity above 95% was achieved for all sorted populations. PBMCs were isolated right away by Lymphoprep density gradient centrifugation and were stained directly, without culture. To minimize batch effects, samples were stained and sorted in pairs, one healthy donor with one patient per experiment.

The High Capacity cDNA Reverse Transcription Kit was used to reverse transcribe all of the isolated RNA, meaning that expressed TCRB transcripts were what got sequenced. Naive, central memory and regulatory T cell samples underwent deep immunoSEQ sequencing, averaging around 3.6 million total reads per sample. Sorted cells were lysed in RLT buffer, and RNA was extracted using DNase-treated RNeasy Micro or Mini kits according to cell number. To prevent cross-contamination, each cell subset was processed individually, whereas patient and healthy donor samples were processed jointly. The immunoSEQ multiplex PCR was used to amplify TCRB sequences from cDNA, yielding 87-bp fragments that span the CDR3 region. Sequencing of the amplicons was done on the Illumina HiSeq platform. As for the authors' bioinformatics: Synthetic template baselines were used to correct PCR bias computationally, reads within Hamming distance 2 were collapsed, and singletons that could not be merged were discarded. By aligning reads against IMGT, V, D and J genes, CDR3 length, and insertions or deletions at six rearrangement sites were assigned. Clonotype counts were normalized to sorted cell number within each subset before computing true diversity and Gini coefficients with the tcR R package. The overlap coefficient, calculated on TCRB nucleotide sequences, was used to quantify repertoire sharing. Out-of-frame TCRB sequences from naive cells were analyzed as a proxy for the pre-selection repertoire. As stored in TCRdb, this immuneACCESS dataset retains in-frame rearrangements with V and J assigned. A fraction of the clones does not appear; measured against another copy, unresolved V genes explain less than half of the discrepancy, and the remainder lacks a known reason. V and J calls plus clone size are reproduced from that table; the DNA served to infer D and trimming. The sample table lists around 500,000 clones, roughly 30% of them with a count of one. The ten top clones hold 0.065% of the sample.

Sequencing was carried out using naive CD4+ T cells from blood. Explained via the paper, the cell subset or site label denotes: true naive CD4+ T cells. The sequence was obtained from a man between 18 and 29 years old in good health. Recombination joined TRBV9 with TRBJ1-3, with no confident D gene call. In nucleotide form, the sequence is TGTGCCAGCAGCGTAGGGAGCTCTGGAAACACCATATATTTT. Its translation is CASSVGSSGNTIYF.